This TCR beta chain was documented in a study of resident and recirculating memory T cells in vitiligo. Regarding the study as a whole: Vitiligo lesions lacked a unique dominant clone, and clonality varied.

Sequenced by immunoSEQ multiplex PCR; TCRdb stores in-frame clones only, minus some. The sample lists roughly 40,000 clones, 85% to 95% seen once, with more than 3.5% in the top ten. The germline gives CDR1 SGHDT, CDR2 YYEEEE. This CDR3 contains 15 residues. Trimming cost V 2 bases and J 6 bases, with 12 bases left between them. A word on this clone: Its cognate antigen is unknown.

This receptor was identified in a male donor with vitiligo. The rearrangement uses TRBV5-6 and TRBJ1-6; D remains ambiguous. The sequencing input was blood. This chain's CDR3 is CASSFRRGINSPLHF. The DNA of the CDR3 is TGTGCCAGCAGCTTTAGACGCGGAATTAATTCACCCCTCCACTTT.